This entry is about one T cell receptor (beta chain). As handled by the study authors: How many nucleated cells were present was estimated from reference gene primer amplification. Clones were sequenced by immunoSEQ multiplex PCR, and TCRdb holds only the in-frame ones, with some missing. That table is the source of V, J and clone size, and D and trimming were worked out from the DNA. The sample records around 250,000 clones, over 75% being singletons. These data come from a study of blood T cell repertoires in COVID-19. Study-level information: The origin of the acute and convalescent COVID-19 samples was the United States, Italy and Spain. PBMCs, B-cell-depleted T cells, or T cells provided the cDNA or gDNA that made up the material.

CDR1 is SGDLS and CDR2 is YYNGEE in the germline V gene. The CDR3 has 13 residues. J was trimmed by 9 bases and V by 0 bases; bases with no gene match: 0. This sequence originates from a human donor in a cohort sampled during active COVID-19. The genes are TRBV9 and TRBJ2-6; 7 bases line up with TRBD1. Specimen: peripheral blood. This CDR3 is CASSVDRGNVLTF. The CDR3, as DNA: TGTGCCAGCAGCGTAGACAGGGGCAACGTCCTGACTTTC.